What follows is one T cell receptor (beta chain) and its context. Its antigen is not known. The data stem from a study of post-analysis software for immune sequencing data. Broader study findings: Among multiple sclerosis patients, normalized Chao1 diversity was significantly below that of controls. Elevated frequency relative to controls characterized about 5 TRBV segments in patients, TRBV5-6, TRBV5-1 and TRBV20-1 among them.

CDR1 is SGHDN and CDR2 is FVKESK in the germline V gene. V shed 2 bases and J 7 bases; nucleotides not matched to a gene: 14. The CDR3 is made up of 19 amino acids. Unique molecular identifiers had been added to the TCR beta cDNA libraries. Input of about 1 to 11 million T cells yielded a few hundred thousand cDNA molecules. TCRdb reprocessed the PCR reads via MiXCR and lists one record per CDR3 protein. This table holds hundreds of thousands of distinct CDR3 sequences, around 53% found once. Sequencing was carried out using blood. V and J are TRBV14 and TRBJ2-4, with 13 bases matching TRBD2. The TCR sequence derives from a girl aged 10 to 17 with multiple sclerosis. The CDR3: CASSQSLGSTSGRRNIQYF. The DNA of the CDR3 is TGTGCCAGCAGCCAATCTCTAGGTTCGACTAGCGGGAGGAGGAACATTCAGTACTTC. The whole variable domain, remainder taken from reference TRBV14 and TRBJ2-4, is EAGVTQFPSHSVIEKGQTVTLRCDPISGHDNLYWYRRVMGKEIKFLLHFVKESKQDESGMPNNRFLAERTGGTYSTLKVQPAELEDSGVYFCASSQSLGSTSGRRNIQYFGAGTRLSVL.